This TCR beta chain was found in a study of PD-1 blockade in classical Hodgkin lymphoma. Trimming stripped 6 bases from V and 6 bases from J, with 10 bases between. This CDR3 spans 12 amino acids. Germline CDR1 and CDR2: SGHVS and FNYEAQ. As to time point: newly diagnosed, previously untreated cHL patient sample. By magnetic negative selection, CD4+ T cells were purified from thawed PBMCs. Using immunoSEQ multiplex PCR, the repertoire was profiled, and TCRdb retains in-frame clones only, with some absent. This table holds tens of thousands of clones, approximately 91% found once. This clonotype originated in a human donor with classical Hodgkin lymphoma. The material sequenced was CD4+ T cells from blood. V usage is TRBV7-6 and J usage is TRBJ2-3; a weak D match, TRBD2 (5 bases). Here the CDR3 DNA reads TGTGCCAGCAGGGACCCGGGGGATACGCAGTATTTT. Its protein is CASRDPGDTQYF.